This paragraph covers one T cell receptor (beta chain) sequence. This record belongs to a study of blood T cell repertoires in COVID-19. In the study overall: Italy, Spain and the United States were the sources of the convalescent and acute COVID-19 samples. Sources were T cells, B-cell-depleted T cells, or PBMCs; the material itself was cDNA or gDNA.

CDR1 and CDR2 (germline): SQVTM, ANQGSEA. Germline trimming cut 7 bases from V and 3 bases from J; bases unmatched to any gene: 1. The CDR3 length is 12 residues. How the authors handled the data: Nucleated cell number was recorded as an estimate derived from reference gene primer amplification. Sequencing was performed with immunoSEQ multiplex PCR; in TCRdb, only in-frame clones are kept and a portion is missing. D and trimming come from the DNA, and the V and J calls and clone size come from that table. The data hold 60,000 to 65,000 clones, with around 80% observed a single time. The source is a woman at least 80 years old with active or convalescent COVID-19. Sequenced input: peripheral blood. The gene calls are TRBV29-1 and TRBJ1-3, with 9 bases lining up with TRBD1. The CDR3 DNA follows: TGCAGCGGGGGACAGGGTGGAAACACCATATATTTT. Translating gives CSGGQGGNTIYF.